The T cell receptor beta chain described here comes from a study of blood T cells in healthy people across ages. Germline V gene sequence: CDR1 SGHTA, CDR2 FQGTGA. Germline trimming cut 4 bases from V and 10 bases from J; bases unmatched to any gene: 13. There are 15 residues in the CDR3. This clonotype was observed a few times. A J-beta primer mix and a sample-barcoded 5' primer were used in a second PCR of roughly 7 to 12 cycles. Every sample gave at least 3 million paired-end reads containing CDR3. TCRdb independently ran MiXCR on the 5' RACE reads; one entry per CDR3 protein. The repertoire has nearly 1 million distinct CDR3 sequences, just over 50% of them found once; the top ten carry around 21%.

The chain couples TRBV7-3 to TRBJ2-1; TRBD2 matches 7 bases. The sequenced material came from blood. The sequence was collected from an older woman in good health. CDR3 in DNA: TGTGCCAGCAGCTCCTCGGGAGGACCTACCTACGAGCAGTTCTTC. Translating gives CASSSSGGPTYEQFF.